This T cell receptor beta chain was observed in a study of control samples from healthy donors and cancer patients. The method was immunoSEQ multiplex PCR; TCRdb's version includes in-frame clones alone and lacks a portion of them. This table has about 98,000 clones, almost 85% appearing once. Germline V lookup: CDR1 SEHNR, CDR2 FQNEAQ (reference sequence). The V end lost 3 bases, the J end lost 6 bases, and 11 bases lay between the germline ends. CDR3 length: 14 residues. Sequenced material: blood. The chain couples TRBV7-9 to TRBJ1-4, with D maybe TRBD1 (5 bases). The receptor was derived from a man aged 55 to 70 in good health. The CDR3 loop reads CASSFSQGDEKLFF. The CDR3 nucleotides read TGTGCCAGCAGCTTCTCTCAGGGTGATGAAAAACTGTTTTTT. Using reference TRBV7-9 and TRBJ1-4 for the parts outside the CDR3, the full variable domain is DTGVSQNPRHKITKRGQNVTFRCDPISEHNRLYWYRQTLGQGPEFLTYFQNEAQLEKSRLLSDRFSAERPKGSFSTLEIQRTEQGDSAMYLCASSFSQGDEKLFFGSGTQLSVL.